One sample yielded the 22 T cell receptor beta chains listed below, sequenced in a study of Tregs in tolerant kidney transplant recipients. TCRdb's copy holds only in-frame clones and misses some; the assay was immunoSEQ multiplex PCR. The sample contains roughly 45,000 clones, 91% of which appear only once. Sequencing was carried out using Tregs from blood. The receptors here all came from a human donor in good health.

This chain's CDR3 is CASSGRQIYSNQPQHF. CDR3 bases: TGTGCCAGCAGTGGACGACAGATTTATAGCAATCAGCCCCAGCATTTT. The chain is built from TRBV6-1 and TRBJ1-5; a possible D gene is TRBD1 (5 bases). Deletions cut 4 bases from V and 0 bases from J, with 13 bases between. This CDR3 contains 16 residues. The germline gives CDR1 MNHNS, CDR2 SASEGT.

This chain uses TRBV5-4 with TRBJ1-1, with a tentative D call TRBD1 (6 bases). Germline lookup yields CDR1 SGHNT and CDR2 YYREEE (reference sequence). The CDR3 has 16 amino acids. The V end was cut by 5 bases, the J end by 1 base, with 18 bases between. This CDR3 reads CASSAPRGGRNTEAFF. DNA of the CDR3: TGTGCCAGCAGTGCACCCAGGGGCGGGAGGAACACTGAAGCTTTCTTT. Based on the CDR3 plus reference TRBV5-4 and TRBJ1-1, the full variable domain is ETGVTQSPTHLIKTRGQQVTLRCSSQSGHNTVSWYQQALGQGPQFIFQYYREEENGRGNFPPRFSGLQFPNYSSELNVNALELDDSALYLCASSAPRGGRNTEAFFGQGTRLTVV.

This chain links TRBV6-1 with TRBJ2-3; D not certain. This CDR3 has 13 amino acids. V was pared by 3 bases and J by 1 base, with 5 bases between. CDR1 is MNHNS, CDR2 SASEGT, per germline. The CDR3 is CASSEYGTDTQYF. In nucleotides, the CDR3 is TGTGCCAGCAGTGAGTACGGCACAGATACGCAGTATTTT.

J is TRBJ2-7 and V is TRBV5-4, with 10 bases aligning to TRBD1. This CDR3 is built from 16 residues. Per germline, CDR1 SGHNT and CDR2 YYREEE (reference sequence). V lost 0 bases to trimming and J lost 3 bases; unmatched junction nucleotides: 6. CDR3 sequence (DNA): TGTGCCAGCAGCTTGGCCGTCGGGACAGGGGTCTACGAGCAGTACTTC. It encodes CASSLAVGTGVYEQYF.

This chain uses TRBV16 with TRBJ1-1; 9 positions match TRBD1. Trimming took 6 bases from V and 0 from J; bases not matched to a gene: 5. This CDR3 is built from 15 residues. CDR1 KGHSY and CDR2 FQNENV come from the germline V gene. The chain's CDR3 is CASSRQGDMNTEAFF. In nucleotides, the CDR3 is TGTGCCAGCAGTCGACAGGGGGACATGAACACTGAAGCTTTCTTT. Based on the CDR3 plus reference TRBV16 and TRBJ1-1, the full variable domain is GEEVAQTPKHLVRGEGQKAKLYCAPIKGHSYVFWYQQVLKNEFKFLISFQNENVFDETGMPKERFSAKCLPNSPCSLEIQATKLEDSAVYFCASSRQGDMNTEAFFGQGTRLTVV.

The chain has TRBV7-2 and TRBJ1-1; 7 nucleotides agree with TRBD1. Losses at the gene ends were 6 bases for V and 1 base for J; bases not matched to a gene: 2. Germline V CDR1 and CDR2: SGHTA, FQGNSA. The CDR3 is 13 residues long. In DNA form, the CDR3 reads TGTGCCAGCAGTCGGACAGGGAACACTGAAGCTTTCTTT. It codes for CASSRTGNTEAFF.

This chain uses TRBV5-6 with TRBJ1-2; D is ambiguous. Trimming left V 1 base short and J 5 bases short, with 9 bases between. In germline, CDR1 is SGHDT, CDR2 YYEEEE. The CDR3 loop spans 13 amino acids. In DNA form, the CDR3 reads TGTGCCAGCAGCTTGACGGATGGATATGGCTACACCTTC. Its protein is CASSLTDGYGYTF.

CDR3 loop: CSSNYGYTF. The CDR3 region has the DNA TGCAGTTCCAACTATGGCTACACCTTC. The chain joins TRBV20-1 to TRBJ1-2; D remains ambiguous. The CDR3 totals 9 residues. Trimming pared 8 bases from V and 2 bases from J, leaving 3 bases between. Germline-derived CDR1 and CDR2 are DFQATT and SNEGSKA (reference sequence).

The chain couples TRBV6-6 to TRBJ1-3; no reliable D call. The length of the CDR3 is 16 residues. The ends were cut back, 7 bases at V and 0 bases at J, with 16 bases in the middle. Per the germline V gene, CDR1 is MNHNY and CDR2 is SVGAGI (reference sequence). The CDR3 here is CASTVARRLSGNTIYF. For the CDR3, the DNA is TGTGCCAGCACGGTGGCCCGCCGACTCTCTGGAAACACCATATATTTT.

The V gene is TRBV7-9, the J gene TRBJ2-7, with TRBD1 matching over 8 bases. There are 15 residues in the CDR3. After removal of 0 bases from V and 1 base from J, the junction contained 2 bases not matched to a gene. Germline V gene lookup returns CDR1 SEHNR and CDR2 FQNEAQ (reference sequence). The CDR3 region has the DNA TGTGCCAGCAGCTTAGCCGGACAGGGTTCCTACGAGCAGTACTTC. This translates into CASSLAGQGSYEQYF.

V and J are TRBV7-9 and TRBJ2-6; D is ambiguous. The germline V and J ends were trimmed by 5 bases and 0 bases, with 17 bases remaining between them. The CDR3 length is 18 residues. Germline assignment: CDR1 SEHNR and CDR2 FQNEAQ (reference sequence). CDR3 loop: CASSQSVTTPSGANVLTF. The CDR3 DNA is TGTGCCAGCAGCCAATCGGTAACTACTCCCTCTGGGGCCAACGTCCTGACTTTC.

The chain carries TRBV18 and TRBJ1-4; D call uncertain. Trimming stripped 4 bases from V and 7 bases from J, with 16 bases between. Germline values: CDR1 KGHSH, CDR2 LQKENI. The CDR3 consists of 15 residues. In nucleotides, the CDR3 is TGTGCCAGCTCACAAAACTGGGATAGAGGTGAAAAACTGTTTTTT. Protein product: CASSQNWDRGEKLFF. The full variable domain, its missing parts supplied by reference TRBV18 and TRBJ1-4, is NAGVMQNPRHLVRRRGQEARLRCSPMKGHSHVYWYRQLPEEGLKFMVYLQKENIIDESGMPKERFSAEFPKEGPSILRIQQVVRGDSAAYFCASSQNWDRGEKLFFGSGTQLSVL.

CDR3 amino acids: CASSGPTGMNTEAFF. Here the CDR3 DNA reads TGTGCCAGCAGTGGACCGACAGGAATGAACACTGAAGCTTTCTTT. This chain links TRBV2 with TRBJ1-1, with TRBD1 as a possible D gene (6 bases). The CDR3 is 15 residues long. Per the germline V gene, CDR1 is SNHLY and CDR2 is FYNNEI. Trimming took 4 bases from V and 0 from J, leaving 12 bases between them.

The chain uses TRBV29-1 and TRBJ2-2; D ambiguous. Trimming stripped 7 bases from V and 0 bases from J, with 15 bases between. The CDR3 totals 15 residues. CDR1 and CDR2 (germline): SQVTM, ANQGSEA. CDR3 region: CSAQDQAANTGELFF. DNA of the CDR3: TGCAGCGCTCAGGACCAGGCCGCGAACACCGGGGAGCTGTTTTTT.

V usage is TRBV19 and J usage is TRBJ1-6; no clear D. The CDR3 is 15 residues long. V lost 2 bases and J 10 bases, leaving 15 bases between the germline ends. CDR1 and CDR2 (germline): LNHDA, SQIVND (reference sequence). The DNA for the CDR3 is TGTGCCAGTAGTATACTCGCTACCCTTGAATCACCCCTCCACTTT. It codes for CASSILATLESPLHF.

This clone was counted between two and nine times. CDR3 coding DNA: TGCAGCTCAGCCATCACAGATACGCAGTATTTT. Translating it yields CSSAITDTQYF. The chain is built from TRBV29-1 and TRBJ2-3; D remains unclear. Trimming took 8 bases from V and 2 from J, leaving 8 bases between them. The CDR3 length is 11 residues. The germline V gene encodes CDR1 SQVTM and CDR2 ANQGSEA.

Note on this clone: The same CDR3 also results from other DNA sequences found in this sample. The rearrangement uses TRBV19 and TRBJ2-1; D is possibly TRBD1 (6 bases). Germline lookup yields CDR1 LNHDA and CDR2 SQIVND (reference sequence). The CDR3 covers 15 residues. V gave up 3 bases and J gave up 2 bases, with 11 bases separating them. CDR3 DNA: TGTGCCAGTAGTATTTCAGGGGACCCCTACAATGAGCAGTTCTTC. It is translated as CASSISGDPYNEQFF.

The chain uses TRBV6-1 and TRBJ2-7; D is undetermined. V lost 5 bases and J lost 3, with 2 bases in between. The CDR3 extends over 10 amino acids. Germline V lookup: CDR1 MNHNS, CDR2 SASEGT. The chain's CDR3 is CASSFYEQYF. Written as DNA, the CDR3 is TGTGCCAGCAGTTTCTACGAGCAGTACTTC.

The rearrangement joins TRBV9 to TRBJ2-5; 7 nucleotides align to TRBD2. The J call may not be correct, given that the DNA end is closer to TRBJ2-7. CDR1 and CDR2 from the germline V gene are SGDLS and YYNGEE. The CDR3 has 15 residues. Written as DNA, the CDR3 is TGTGCCAGCAGCCAAGGCGGGGGTCCCCCCTACGAGCAGTACTTC. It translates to CASSQGGGPPYEQYF.

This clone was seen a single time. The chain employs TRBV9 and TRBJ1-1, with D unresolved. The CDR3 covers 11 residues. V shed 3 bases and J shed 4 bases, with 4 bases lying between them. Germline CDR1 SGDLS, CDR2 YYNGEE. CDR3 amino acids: CASSATTEAFF. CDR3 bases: TGTGCCAGCAGCGCTACCACTGAAGCTTTCTTT.

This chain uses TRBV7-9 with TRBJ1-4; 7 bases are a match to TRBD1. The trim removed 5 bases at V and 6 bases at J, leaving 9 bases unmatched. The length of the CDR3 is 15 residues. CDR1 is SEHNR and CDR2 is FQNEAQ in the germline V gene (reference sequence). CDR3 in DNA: TGTGCCAGCAGCGATTTTACAGGGGCGGATGAAAAACTGTTTTTT. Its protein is CASSDFTGADEKLFF.

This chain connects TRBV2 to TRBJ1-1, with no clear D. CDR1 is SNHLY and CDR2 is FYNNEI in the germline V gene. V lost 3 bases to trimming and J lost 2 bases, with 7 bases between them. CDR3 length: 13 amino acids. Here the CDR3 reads CASSEQLNTEAFF. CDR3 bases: TGTGCCAGCAGTGAGCAGCTAAACACTGAAGCTTTCTTT.